The next 13 T cell receptor beta chains were all read from a single sample in a study of blood T cell repertoires in COVID-19. Profiling relied on immunoSEQ multiplex PCR, and the TCRdb table lists in-frame clones only, not all of them. The table has 300,000 or so clones, roughly 91% seen once. The source material was peripheral blood. Receptors were obtained from a man aged 45-60 years with active or convalescent COVID-19.

The J gene is TRBJ1-4, the V gene TRBV7-9; a possible D gene is TRBD1 (5 bases). There are 15 residues in the CDR3. Looked up from germline, CDR1 is SEHNR and CDR2 is FQNEAQ (reference sequence). V lost 5 bases, J lost 5 bases, and 15 bases lay in between. CDR3 region: CASSDGRTPNEKLFF. The CDR3 nucleotides read TGTGCCAGCAGCGACGGCCGGACACCGAATGAAAAACTGTTTTTT.

J is TRBJ1-2 and V is TRBV28, with D maybe TRBD1 (5 bases). This CDR3 region has 13 residues. Germline CDR1 and CDR2: MDHEN and SYDVKM. V shed 4 bases and J shed 6 bases, with 12 bases lying between them. This CDR3 reads CASSSPLRDGYTF. The CDR3, as DNA: TGTGCCAGCAGTTCACCCCTCAGGGATGGCTACACCTTC.

CDR3 sequence: CASSHLGQNYGYTF. For the CDR3, the DNA is TGCGCCAGCAGCCATTTGGGACAGAACTATGGCTACACCTTC. The chain uses TRBV4-1 and TRBJ1-2; 7 bases line up with TRBD1. The CDR3 loop spans 14 amino acids. From germline, CDR1 is MGHRA and CDR2 YSYEKL. V gave up 3 bases and J gave up 2 bases; unmatched junction bases: 3.

V usage is TRBV10-3 and J usage is TRBJ2-7; 10 bases are shared with TRBD1. V was clipped by 7 bases and J by 5 bases; unmatched bases: 11. CDR3 length: 15 amino acids. Germline V gene lookup returns CDR1 ENHRY and CDR2 SYGVKD. CDR3 region: CAITEGTGEVNEQYF. The CDR3 region has the DNA TGTGCCATCACTGAAGGGACAGGGGAGGTAAACGAGCAGTACTTC.

The chain links TRBV12-3 or TRBV12-4 to TRBJ2-7; 10 positions match TRBD2. CDR3 length equals 13 residues. With 7 bases clipped from V and 3 bases from J, the junction kept 3 bases outside the gene matches. The CDR3 spells CASKRTSGYEQYF. CDR3 in DNA: TGTGCCAGCAAACGGACTAGCGGCTACGAGCAGTACTTC.

The chain's CDR3 is CASSGLDTDTQYF. As DNA, the CDR3 is TGCGCCAGCTCGGGACTAGACACAGATACGCAGTATTTT. This rearrangement joins TRBV10-2 to TRBJ2-3; 8 positions match TRBD2. The CDR3 is 13 amino acids. Looked up from germline, CDR1 is WSHSY and CDR2 is SAAADI. With V trimmed by 8 bases and J by 2 bases, 3 bases remained unmatched.

The chain employs TRBV30 and TRBJ2-5; D is uncertain. V was cut by 1 base and J by 5 bases, with 11 bases left in between. The CDR3 runs to 13 residues. From germline, CDR1 is GTSNPN and CDR2 SVGIG (reference sequence). CDR3 bases: TGTGCCTGGAGTGCCGGCAGGCTGGAGACCCAGTACTTC. Amino acid sequence: CAWSAGRLETQYF. Complete variable domain (other parts from reference TRBV30 and TRBJ2-5): SQTIHQWPATLVQPVGSPLSLECTVEGTSNPNLYWYRQAAGRGLQLLFYSVGIGQISSEVPQNLSASRPQDRQFILSSKKLLLSDSGFYLCAWSAGRLETQYFGPGTRLLVL.

The rearrangement links TRBV19 to TRBJ2-1, with a tentative D call TRBD1 (6 bases). The V gene's germline CDR1 is LNHDA and CDR2 SQIVND (reference sequence). Trimming cost V 6 bases and J 4 bases, with 16 bases left between them. The CDR3 covers 15 residues. The CDR3 DNA reads TGTGCCAGTAGCTCCCAGGGACAAGAATACAATGAGCAGTTCTTC. It yields the protein CASSSQGQEYNEQFF.

The rearrangement joins TRBV18 to TRBJ1-2; unclear D gene. This CDR3 contains 16 residues. V lost 3 bases to trimming and J lost 2 bases, with 16 bases between them. Per the germline V gene, CDR1 is KGHSH and CDR2 is LQKENI. CDR3 sequence: CASSPPGANLNYGYTF. The CDR3 DNA follows: TGTGCCAGCTCACCGCCAGGCGCTAATCTAAACTATGGCTACACCTTC.

This chain links TRBV4-2 with TRBJ2-2; a weak D match, TRBD2 (5 bases). V was clipped by 7 bases and J by 5 bases, with 8 bases between them. CDR3 length: 12 residues. Germline lookup yields CDR1 LGHNA and CDR2 YNFKEQ. CDR3 residues: CASTRGTGELFF. CDR3 in DNA: TGTGCCAGCACTCGGGGTACCGGGGAGCTGTTTTTT.

This chain uses TRBV4-1 with TRBJ2-6, with 9 bases aligning to TRBD1. Germline V gene sequence: CDR1 MGHRA, CDR2 YSYEKL. Trimming took 4 bases from V and 2 from J; bases not matched to a gene: 6. The CDR3 has 17 residues. For the CDR3, the DNA is TGCGCCAGCAGCCTCGACGACAGGGGGACTGGGGCCAACGTCCTGACTTTC. Its translation: CASSLDDRGTGANVLTF.

This chain connects TRBV9 to TRBJ1-6, with 8 bases lining up with TRBD1. Germline values: CDR1 SGDLS, CDR2 YYNGEE. Trimming removed 0 bases from V and 8 bases from J; junction bases left unmatched: 1. This CDR3 has 14 amino acids. CDR3 nucleotides: TGTGCCAGCAGCGTAGAACAGGGGGATTCACCCCTCCACTTT. It translates to CASSVEQGDSPLHF.

This chain uses TRBV5-1 with TRBJ2-1, with no clear D. The CDR3 totals 15 residues. CDR1 and CDR2 (germline): SGHRS, YFSETQ. V lost 4 bases and J 4 bases, leaving 15 bases between the germline ends. The CDR3 DNA reads as TGCGCCAGCAGCCCGGAGCCGGCTGAATACAATGAGCAGTTCTTC. The encoded protein is CASSPEPAEYNEQFF. The full variable domain, completed using reference TRBV5-1 and TRBJ2-1, is KAGVTQTPRYLIKTRGQQVTLSCSPISGHRSVSWYQQTPGQGLQFLFEYFSETQRNKGNFPGRFSGRQFSNSRSEMNVSTLELGDSALYLCASSPEPAEYNEQFFGPGTRLTVL.